These 31 T cell receptor beta chains originate from one sample sequenced in a study of blood T cells in healthy people across ages. Together with a sample-barcoded 5' primer, a J-beta primer mix was included in a second PCR lasting roughly 7 to 11 cycles. MiXCR, run by TCRdb on the 5' RACE reads, gives a single entry per CDR3 protein. Of 1.8 million or so distinct CDR3 sequences listed, about two fifths were seen once; the top ten hold under 30%. Sequences were obtained from blood. The source is a human donor in good health.

The chain recombines TRBV7-2 with TRBJ2-3; TRBD1 matches at 8 bases. Germline trimming cut 4 bases from V and 4 bases from J; bases unmatched to any gene: 16. The CDR3 has 18 residues. CDR1 and CDR2 from the germline V gene are SGHTA and FQGNSA. CDR3 DNA sequence: TGTGCCAGCAGCTCCCTTTATCCGGGACAGGTCTTGGCAGATACGCAGTATTTT. It specifies CASSSLYPGQVLADTQYF.

The chain has TRBV5-1 and TRBJ1-4; 7 bases are shared with TRBD1. The CDR3 is made up of 15 amino acids. Per the germline V gene, CDR1 is SGHRS and CDR2 is YFSETQ. V trimming: 6 bases; J trimming: 0 bases; junction bases outside the gene matches: 5. The CDR3 loop reads CASTLGTATNEKLFF. The CDR3 bases are TGCGCCAGCACCTTAGGGACAGCAACTAATGAAAAACTGTTTTTT.

The V and J genes are TRBV9 and TRBJ2-3; TRBD2 agrees at 10 bases. Trimming at V came to 4 bases and at J to 2 bases, leaving 10 bases not matched to a gene. Per germline, CDR1 SGDLS and CDR2 YYNGEE. The CDR3 length is 17 residues. In DNA, the CDR3 is TGTGCCAGCAGCCCATTTAGCGGGGGGTCCTTCACAGATACGCAGTATTTT. This sequence encodes CASSPFSGGSFTDTQYF.

This clonotype turned up a few times. This chain joins TRBV29-1 and TRBJ1-1; no firm D call. The ends were cut back, 7 bases at V and 4 bases at J, with 10 bases in the middle. The CDR3 totals 11 residues. Germline V gene lookup returns CDR1 SQVTM and CDR2 ANQGSEA. DNA for the CDR3: TGCAGCGCCCTAGAAATCACTGAAGCTTTCTTT. Its translation: CSALEITEAFF.

This clonotype was seen more than once but under ten times. This chain's CDR3 is CASSSSTYGSYEQYF. CDR3 bases: TGTGCCAGCAGTTCATCTACCTACGGGTCCTACGAGCAGTACTTC. The chain combines TRBV28 with TRBJ2-7, with D unresolved. Deletions cut 4 bases from V and 1 base from J, with 14 bases between. Germline CDR1 is MDHEN and CDR2 is SYDVKM. This CDR3 region has 15 residues.

The CDR3 spells CASSFYRGGVDGYTF. The CDR3 DNA is TGTGCCAGCAGCTTTTACAGGGGAGGTGTAGATGGCTACACCTTC. V is TRBV7-9 and J is TRBJ1-2; the match to TRBD1 covers 7 bases. Trimming took 3 bases from V and 6 from J; bases not matched to a gene: 10. CDR3 length: 15 residues. CDR1 is SEHNR, CDR2 FQNEAQ, per germline (reference sequence).

Many counts were recorded for this clonotype. V gene TRBV7-9 combines with J gene TRBJ1-2, with D uncertain. Germline assignment: CDR1 SEHNR and CDR2 FQNEAQ (reference sequence). CDR3 size: 12 residues. Trimming stripped 2 bases from V and 4 bases from J, with 5 bases between. CDR3 sequence: CASSLIGYGYTF. Here the CDR3 DNA reads TGTGCCAGCAGCTTAATCGGCTATGGCTACACCTTC.

The chain combines TRBV4-3 with TRBJ2-5; no clear D. V shed 0 bases and J shed 3 bases, with 5 bases lying between them. Germline lookup yields CDR1 LGHNA and CDR2 YSLEER. The CDR3 extends over 13 amino acids. CDR3 residues: CASSQDPKETQYF. CDR3 bases: TGCGCCAGCAGCCAAGATCCCAAAGAGACCCAGTACTTC.

This clonotype showed up just once. One end of the junction is discordant with germline, which a read error may explain. The chain couples TRBV12-3 or TRBV12-4 to TRBJ1-1; TRBD1 might be the D (5 bases). The CDR3 runs to 14 residues. The CDR3 nucleotides are TGTGCCGGCAGTTTTGCAGGGCCCTACACTGAAGCTTTCTTT. It yields the protein CAGSFAGPYTEAFF.

The table lists this clonotype with a few counts. The genes are TRBV6-5 and TRBJ1-2; TRBD1 matches at 10 bases. Germline CDR1 MNHEY, CDR2 SVGAGI. The CDR3 consists of 16 residues. After removal of 4 bases from V and 4 bases from J, the junction contained 9 bases not matched to a gene. The CDR3 sequence: CASSSGTGVFGYGYTF. The CDR3, as DNA: TGTGCCAGCAGTTCTGGGACAGGGGTTTTCGGCTATGGCTACACCTTC.

The count of this clonotype is one. This rearrangement joins TRBV9 to TRBJ1-2; 12 bases match TRBD1. There are 16 residues in the CDR3. V lost 0 bases and J lost 4; bases outside the gene matches: 4. The germline V gene has CDR1 SGDLS and CDR2 YYNGEE. The CDR3 loop is CASSVGWDRGPYGYTF. CDR3 nucleotides: TGTGCCAGCAGCGTAGGGTGGGACAGGGGGCCCTATGGCTACACCTTC.

This clonotype was counted between two and nine times. The chain recombines TRBV20-1 with TRBJ1-5; D uncertain. Germline V lookup: CDR1 DFQATT, CDR2 SNEGSKA (reference sequence). The CDR3 extends over 14 amino acids. V gave up 6 bases and J gave up 0 bases, with 12 bases separating them. CDR3 nucleotides: TGCAGTGCCAGAAGCGGGTCTAGCAATCAGCCCCAGCATTTT. Its translation is CSARSGSSNQPQHF.

This chain links TRBV28 with TRBJ1-5; TRBD1 might be the D (5 bases). V lost 10 bases and J lost 4, with 17 bases in between. This CDR3 spans 14 amino acids. Looked up from germline, CDR1 is MDHEN and CDR2 is SYDVKM. For the CDR3, the DNA is TGTGCCACCGATGACAGACCTATTAATCAGCCCCAGCATTTT. It yields the protein CATDDRPINQPQHF.

The chain uses TRBV7-2 and TRBJ1-3, with 7 bases fitting TRBD1. Per the germline V gene, CDR1 is SGHTA and CDR2 is FQGNSA. V shed 2 bases, J shed 0 bases, and the junction held 7 bases outside the gene matches. The length of the CDR3 is 17 residues. CDR3 in DNA: TGTGCCAGCAGCTTAAGGGGGCAGGGGGGCTCTGGAAACACCATATATTTT. It specifies CASSLRGQGGSGNTIYF.

This clonotype has only a few counts. J is TRBJ1-2 and V is TRBV14, with D perhaps matching TRBD1 (5 bases). The germline CDR1 and CDR2 sequences are SGHDN and FVKESK. The CDR3 runs to 14 residues. Trimming left V 1 base short and J 8 bases short, with 14 bases between. The DNA for the CDR3 is TGTGCCAGCAGCCAAGTTATGGGGGACTCCGGCTACACCTTC. Its translation: CASSQVMGDSGYTF.

The chain employs TRBV4-3 and TRBJ2-1; 9 bases align to TRBD1. This CDR3 has 15 residues. Germline loops: CDR1 LGHNA, CDR2 YSLEER. The trim removed 5 bases at V and 5 bases at J, leaving 7 bases unmatched. As DNA, the CDR3 is TGCGCCAGCAGCTCTGTCGGGACAGGGAACAATGAGCAGTTCTTC. Amino acid sequence: CASSSVGTGNNEQFF.

As for this clonotype: An end of the junction differs from the germline gene, which may be a read error. V gene TRBV5-1 combines with J gene TRBJ2-5; 8 bases are shared with TRBD1. The CDR3 loop spans 13 amino acids. Germline CDR1 reads SGHRS; CDR2 reads YFSETQ. CDR3 residues: CASSSGGLETRYF. The CDR3 coding sequence is TGCGCCAGCAGCTCAGGGGGCCTCGAGACCCGGTACTTC.

This chain links TRBV7-2 with TRBJ2-5, with D possibly matching TRBD2 (6 bases). Trimming removed 11 bases from V and 1 base from J, with 20 bases in between. The CDR3 length is 15 residues. CDR1 is SGHTA and CDR2 is FQGNSA in the germline V gene. CDR3 loop: CAGTLHGGFQETQYF. The CDR3, as DNA: TGTGCCGGCACCCTCCACGGGGGTTTCCAAGAGACCCAGTACTTC. Variable domain in full (rest from reference TRBV7-2 and TRBJ2-5): GAGVSQSPSNKVTEKGKDVELRCDPISGHTALYWYRQSLGQGLEFLIYFQGNSAPDKSGLPSDRFSAERTGGSVSTLTIQRTQQEDSAVYLCAGTLHGGFQETQYFGPGTRLLVL.

Only one count was recorded for this clonotype. This chain joins TRBV20-1 and TRBJ1-2, with D perhaps TRBD1 (5 bases). The ends were cut back, 1 base at V and 4 bases at J, with 13 bases in the middle. Germline V gene sequence: CDR1 DFQATT, CDR2 SNEGSKA (reference sequence). This CDR3 is built from 14 residues. This CDR3 reads CSARAGRRAYGYTF. The CDR3 DNA follows: TGCAGTGCTAGAGCAGGGCGGAGGGCCTATGGCTACACCTTC.

V and J are TRBV7-3 and TRBJ1-1, with D perhaps TRBD1 (5 bases). The V end lost 1 base, the J end lost 0 bases, and 12 bases lay between the germline ends. The germline gives CDR1 SGHTA, CDR2 FQGTGA. The length of the CDR3 is 16 residues. CDR3 DNA: TGTGCCAGCAGCTTAAGGGGCCGGGACGTGAACACTGAAGCTTTCTTT. Protein product: CASSLRGRDVNTEAFF.

The chain couples TRBV6-2 or TRBV6-3 to TRBJ2-1; 11 bases line up with TRBD1. The CDR3 length is 15 residues. Germline V CDR1 and CDR2: MNHEY, SVGEGT. The J segment lost 7 bases and the V segment lost 3 bases, leaving 5 bases of the junction unmatched. CDR3 DNA sequence: TGTGCCAGCAGTTATTGGGGACAGGGGGGGAATGAGCAGTTCTTC. As protein: CASSYWGQGGNEQFF.

The chain uses TRBV20-1 and TRBJ2-5; tentative D call: TRBD2 (6 bases). The CDR3 is 14 residues long. Germline V gene data show CDR1 as DFQATT and CDR2 as SNEGSKA (reference sequence). The V gene lost 5 bases and the J gene lost 4 bases, with 17 bases spanning the gap. The DNA for the CDR3 is TGCAGTGCTCCCCCTCACGGGGGTATAGAGACCCAGTACTTC. The encoded protein is CSAPPHGGIETQYF.

This clonotype appeared once. This rearrangement joins TRBV10-3 to TRBJ2-2; perhaps TRBD2 as D (6 bases). Trimming removed 7 bases at V and 6 bases at J, with 18 bases between. Germline V gene data show CDR1 as ENHRY and CDR2 as SYGVKD. CDR3 length equals 15 residues. The CDR3 nucleotides read TGTGCCATCACTGACCCGGGACTTAGGGCCGGGGAGCTGTTTTTT. Amino acids: CAITDPGLRAGELFF.

V usage is TRBV12-3 or TRBV12-4 and J usage is TRBJ1-1, with 9 bases lining up with TRBD1. V trimming: 5 bases; J trimming: 1 base; junction bases outside the gene matches: 23. This CDR3 comprises 21 residues. CDR3 protein: CASSPIRRQGVMVKKNTEAFF. DNA for the CDR3: TGTGCCAGCAGTCCGATCCGCCGACAGGGGGTCATGGTGAAAAAGAACACTGAAGCTTTCTTT.

This clonotype was seen only a few times. V gene TRBV29-1 combines with J gene TRBJ2-2, with D uncertain. The germline CDR1 and CDR2 sequences are SQVTM and ANQGSEA. This CDR3 region has 13 residues. Trimming took off 4 bases at V and 0 bases at J, with 6 bases between the two ends. The CDR3 is CSVARTNTGELFF. CDR3 nucleotides: TGCAGCGTTGCACGAACGAACACCGGGGAGCTGTTTTTT.

The V call is TRBV3-1, the J call TRBJ2-7, with D uncertain. The germline CDR1 and CDR2 sequences are LGHDT and YNNKEL (reference sequence). The CDR3 totals 16 residues. Between the trimmed V and J ends, which lost 1 base and 1 base, there was a span of 14 bases. CDR3 sequence reads: CASSQGRLLSSYEQYF. The CDR3 nucleotides are TGTGCCAGCAGCCAAGGCAGGCTGTTGAGTTCCTACGAGCAGTACTTC.

The J gene is TRBJ2-7, the V gene TRBV10-3; either TRBD1 or TRBD2 may fit D (5 bases each). The CDR3 runs to 14 residues. CDR1 is ENHRY and CDR2 is SYGVKD in the germline V gene. V was clipped by 6 bases and J by 1 base, with 13 bases between them. In DNA form, the CDR3 reads TGTGCCATCAGCGATGGGACGGATTCCTACGAGCAGTACTTC. As protein: CAISDGTDSYEQYF.

This clonotype was observed a few times. This chain connects TRBV12-3 or TRBV12-4 to TRBJ2-7; D may be TRBD1 (5 bases). CDR3 length equals 15 residues. Deletions cut 2 bases from V and 2 bases from J, with 13 bases between. The CDR3 nucleotides are TGTGCCAGCAGTTTATGGGCAGGGAAGCCCTACGAGCAGTACTTC. Its translation is CASSLWAGKPYEQYF.

This clonotype was counted once. V usage is TRBV7-2 and J usage is TRBJ2-5, with no clear D. CDR1 SGHTA and CDR2 FQGNSA come from the germline V gene. The CDR3 consists of 15 residues. The V end lost 4 bases, the J end lost 13 bases, and 25 bases lay between the germline ends. DNA for the CDR3: TGTGCCAGCAGCTCAGCCGCGGCCTTGCGGAACGAGCGGTACTTC. Its protein is CASSSAAALRNERYF.

The V call is TRBV6-1, the J call TRBJ1-1; tentatively, D is TRBD1 (6 bases). The V and J ends lost 10 bases and 1 base respectively, with 25 bases between them. CDR1 and CDR2 from the germline V gene are MNHNS and SASEGT. The CDR3 length is 17 residues. CDR3 coding DNA: TGTGCCACCTATACTAACCTACCGGGACACACGAACACTGAAGCTTTCTTT. This sequence encodes CATYTNLPGHTNTEAFF.

The gene calls are TRBV28 and TRBJ2-7, with unresolved D. This CDR3 spans 13 amino acids. Trimming cost V 8 bases and J 3 bases, with 14 bases left between them. CDR1 and CDR2 (germline): MDHEN, SYDVKM. CDR3 sequence reads: CASQNPVFYEQYF. Written as DNA, the CDR3 is TGTGCCAGCCAAAACCCAGTCTTCTACGAGCAGTACTTC. The full variable domain, completed using reference TRBV28 and TRBJ2-7, is DVKVTQSSRYLVKRTGEKVFLECVQDMDHENMFWYRQDPGLGLRLIYFSYDVKMKEKGDIPEGYSVSREKKERFSLILESASTNQTSMYLCASQNPVFYEQYFGPGTRLTVT.